The sequence of this T cell receptor (beta chain) was determined in a study of blood T cell repertoires in COVID-19. About the study: Sites across the United States, Italy and Spain contributed samples from acute and convalescent COVID-19. The analysed material was cDNA or gDNA that came from T cells, B-cell-depleted T cells, or PBMCs.

In the original processing: Cell counts per sample came from amplifying reference gene primers. Libraries were prepared by immunoSEQ multiplex PCR; TCRdb keeps only in-frame clonotypes and omits some of them. V, J and clone size are those of that table, while D and trimming were read from the DNA. The table shows some 150,000 clones, with 86% occurring only once. With 5 bases clipped from V and 2 bases from J, the junction kept 3 bases outside the gene matches. The CDR3 is 15 amino acids. CDR1 and CDR2 (germline): SGHTA, FQGTGA. Specimen: peripheral blood. This chain links TRBV7-3 with TRBJ2-2, with 9 bases aligning to TRBD1. The clonotype was recovered from a man aged 65-85 years with acute or convalescent COVID-19. In DNA form, the CDR3 reads TGTGCCAGCAGCAAGGACAGGGGAAACACCGGGGAGCTGTTTTTT. It codes for CASSKDRGNTGELFF. The complete variable domain, with remaining parts taken from reference TRBV7-3 and TRBJ2-2, reads GAGVSQTPSNKVTEKGKYVELRCDPISGHTALYWYRQSLGQGPEFLIYFQGTGAADDSGLPNDRFFAVRPEGSVSTLKIQRTERGDSAVYLCASSKDRGNTGELFFGEGSRLTVL.